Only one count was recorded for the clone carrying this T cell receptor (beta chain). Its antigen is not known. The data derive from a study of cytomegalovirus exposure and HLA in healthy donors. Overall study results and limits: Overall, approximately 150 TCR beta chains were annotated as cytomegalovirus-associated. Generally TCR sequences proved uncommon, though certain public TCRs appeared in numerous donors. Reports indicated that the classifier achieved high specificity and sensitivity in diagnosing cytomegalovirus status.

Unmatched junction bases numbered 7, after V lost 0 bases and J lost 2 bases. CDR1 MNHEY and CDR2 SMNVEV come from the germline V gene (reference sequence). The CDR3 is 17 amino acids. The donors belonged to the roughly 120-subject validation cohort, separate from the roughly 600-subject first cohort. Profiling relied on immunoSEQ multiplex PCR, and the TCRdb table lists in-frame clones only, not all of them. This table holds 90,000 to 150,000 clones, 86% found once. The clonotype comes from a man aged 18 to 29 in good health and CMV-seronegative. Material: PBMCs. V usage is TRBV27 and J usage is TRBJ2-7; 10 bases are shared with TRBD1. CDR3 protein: CASSLSPGTGAAYEQYF. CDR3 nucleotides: TGTGCCAGCAGTTTATCACCCGGGACAGGGGCGGCCTACGAGCAGTACTTC.